The T cell receptor beta chain under discussion was sequenced for a study of low-dose radiotherapy and immunotherapy resistance in tumors. As for the study in general: Participants in Cohort 2 were given 1 Gy per fraction every two weeks, for 13 Gy over 26 weeks.

Priming of first-strand cDNA relied on TRAV- and TRBV-specific primers (covering alpha and beta chains). PCR amplification of the TCRs was performed with Phusion for 15 to 25 PCR cycles, and it relied on a constant-region primer together with a V-primer adapter. TCRdb re-called the reads through MiXCR, storing one row per CDR3 protein. This table holds more than 50,000 distinct CDR3 sequences, 20% to 25% found once. Described time point: after trial treatment. Noted treatment: LDRT plus nivolumab, ipilimumab, low-dose cyclophosphamide and aspirin (RACIN trial). Donors were given nivolumab, ipilimumab, aspirin, low-dose cyclophosphamide and low-dose radiotherapy. Patients eligible had advanced solid tumors without tumor-infiltrating lymphocytes. The CDR3 spans 12 residues. In germline, CDR1 is SGHDT, CDR2 YYEEEE. Trimming left V 1 base short and J 3 bases short, with 2 bases between.

The chain links TRBV5-6 to TRBJ2-1; D not resolved. Sequenced here: PBMCs, sampled after low-dose radiotherapy plus immunotherapy. The receptor comes from a male donor with prostate cancer. CDR3 residues: CASSLFYNEQFF. The DNA of the CDR3 is TGTGCCAGCAGCTTGTTCTACAATGAGCAGTTCTTC.